This note documents a single TCR beta chain sequence. The antigen remains unidentified. These data are taken from a study of lymphopenia after photon versus proton radiotherapy. Measured with immunoSEQ multiplex PCR; TCRdb has only the in-frame clones, and not every one. This table has about 50,000 clones, 92% appearing once. Regarding the study as a whole: Post-nadir diversity loss with photons came from oligoclonal expansion, particularly CD8+ Temra cells. Photon-treated patients lost naive T cells and TCR diversity; proton-treated stayed stable. Authors raise, but do not show, better survival with proton therapy.

The V and J ends lost 2 bases and 0 bases, in that order; junction bases with no gene match: 4. The CDR3 consists of 16 residues. Per the germline V gene, CDR1 is MDHEN and CDR2 is SYDVKM. The rearrangement joins TRBV28 to TRBJ2-1; 7 positions match TRBD2. The material sequenced was peripheral blood, taken from a patient treated with photon-based radiotherapy. The receptor was isolated from a woman between 35 and 50 years old with cholangiocarcinoma. The CDR3 nucleotides read TGTGCCAGCAGTTTAAGCGGGGTGAGCTCCTACAATGAGCAGTTCTTC. Its protein product is CASSLSGVSSYNEQFF.